This TCR beta chain stems from a study of CXCR3-negative and CXCR3-positive naive CD8 T cells. Study-level background: Roughly 140 million TRB reads were obtained in total, which works out to about 1.5 +/- 0.3 million per library.

Through 5' RACE with UMI labels, the TRB cDNA libraries were prepared. TCRdb re-called the 5' RACE reads and gives one entry per CDR3 protein, without DNA. The sample table sets out about 45,000 distinct CDR3 sequences. In regard to this clonotype: What it binds is not known.

Study conclusions and caveats: In both naive subsets diversity was comparably high, whereas memory CD8+ cells showed much lower diversity. The TRBV-TRBJ usage of naive CXCR3-negative and CXCR3-positive cells was similar, but that of memory cells differed.

Per germline, CDR1 KGHDR and CDR2 SFDVKD. The CDR3 contains 15 residues. All CD8+ T cell subsets were sorted in triplicate at fewer than 350,000 cells each. The TCR was taken from a human donor in good health. Some clones in this sample may be carry-over from other donors' samples. Material for sequencing was memory CD8+ T cells from blood. The chain uses TRBV24-1 and TRBJ2-2; TCRdb gives TRBD1 as the D gene, but with no DNA this cannot be confirmed. CDR3 in amino acids: CATSAGTGETGELFF.